The subject of this entry is one T cell receptor beta chain. Antigen: not known. This CDR3 has 14 amino acids. Trimming pared 3 bases from V and 2 bases from J, leaving 11 bases between. The data originate from a study of blood T cells in healthy people across ages. Overall study findings and caveats: Because donor CMV status was unknown, expanded clonotype changes were possibly confounded. Roughly linear declines in TCR beta diversity per million T cells occurred with age.

With a J-beta primer mix and a sample-barcoded 5' primer, a second PCR ran roughly 7 to 11 cycles. TCRdb re-called the 5' RACE reads through MiXCR, storing one row per CDR3 protein. The table includes over 600,000 distinct CDR3 sequences, around 21% detected once. The individuals who served as donors were healthy Caucasians living in Russia, aged roughly 6 to 90. The origin of this receptor is an older man in good health. The sample was blood. The chain recombines TRBV12-3 or TRBV12-4 with TRBJ2-7; D is uncertain. The DNA for the CDR3 is TGTGCCAGCAGTTTGGACGGTCTCACCTACGAGCAGTACTTC. Translated: CASSLDGLTYEQYF.